These 31 T cell receptor beta chains share one sample of origin, sequenced in a study of CD8 T cells in ankylosing spondylitis. TCRdb reanalysed the 5' RACE reads using MiXCR and keeps one entry per CDR3 protein. The sample shows about 39,000 distinct CDR3 sequences, about 9.3% of them seen only once. Sequenced: blood, either unsorted or a sorted T cell fraction (not recorded which). These receptors were taken from a male donor with ankylosing spondylitis or in good health (not recorded which).

This clonotype occurred many times. The chain uses TRBV4-1 and TRBJ1-1; D possibly corresponds to TRBD1 (5 bases). This CDR3 has 15 residues. Looked up from germline, CDR1 is MGHRA and CDR2 is YSYEKL. Trimming cost V 1 base and J 4 bases, with 13 bases left between them. The CDR3: CASSQGPGFATEAFF. Here the CDR3 DNA reads TGCGCCAGCAGCCAAGGGCCAGGGTTTGCCACTGAAGCTTTCTTT.

There are many counts of this clonotype. The rearrangement uses TRBV10-3 and TRBJ2-5, with D maybe TRBD2 (5 bases). This CDR3 contains 15 residues. V was pared by 10 bases and J by 0 bases, with 18 bases between. Germline CDR1 reads ENHRY; CDR2 reads SYGVKD. CDR3: CATARSGVYQETQYF. The CDR3 nucleotides read TGTGCCACCGCCAGGAGCGGAGTGTACCAAGAGACCCAGTACTTC.

This clonotype was seen many times. The genes are TRBV7-9 and TRBJ2-1, with D unclear. This CDR3 spans 15 amino acids. V dropped 5 bases and J dropped 0 bases, with 11 bases sitting between them. Germline assignment: CDR1 SEHNR and CDR2 FQNEAQ (reference sequence). The DNA for the CDR3 is TGTGCCAGCAGCCTACACTCTCTCTCCTACAATGAGCAGTTCTTC. It codes for CASSLHSLSYNEQFF.

The chain joins TRBV5-1 to TRBJ2-7; a possible D gene is TRBD1 (5 bases). This CDR3 has 15 amino acids. The germline CDR1 and CDR2 sequences are SGHRS and YFSETQ. Trimming removed 0 bases at V and 2 bases at J, with 12 bases between. DNA for the CDR3: TGCGCCAGCAGCTTGGGTGCAGGGCAGACCTACGAGCAGTACTTC. It translates to CASSLGAGQTYEQYF.

A few counts support this clonotype. V is TRBV19 and J is TRBJ2-5; D may correspond to TRBD1 or TRBD2 (5 bases each). V was shortened by 8 bases and J by 4 bases, with 14 bases between the two germline ends. The CDR3 is 13 amino acids. CDR1 LNHDA and CDR2 SQIVND come from the germline V gene (reference sequence). CDR3 sequence (DNA): TGTGCCAGTGGGGGACGCGGGCCAGAGACCCAGTACTTC. Its protein product is CASGGRGPETQYF.

This clonotype occurred many times. The chain recombines TRBV20-1 with TRBJ2-5, with D uncertain. Trimming pared 3 bases from V and 4 bases from J, leaving 15 bases between. The CDR3 has 14 residues. The germline CDR1 and CDR2 sequences are DFQATT and SNEGSKA (reference sequence). For the CDR3, the DNA is TGCAGTGCTAGTGTAGAGGAAAGGGTAGAGACCCAGTACTTC. Protein sequence: CSASVEERVETQYF.

This clonotype was observed many times. The rearrangement links TRBV11-1 to TRBJ2-1; TRBD1 matches at 7 bases. V lost 2 bases, J lost 3 bases, and 16 bases stayed unmatched. Germline V gene sequence: CDR1 SGHAT, CDR2 FQDESV (reference sequence). The CDR3 runs 19 residues. The CDR3 DNA reads as TGTGCCAGCAGCTTAAGGATACTCCGGGACAGCCCAATCTACAATGAGCAGTTCTTC. The encoded protein is CASSLRILRDSPIYNEQFF.

There are many counts of this clonotype. This chain uses TRBV20-1 with TRBJ2-5; 15 bases are a match to TRBD2. Germline trimming cut 1 base from V and 0 bases from J; bases unmatched to any gene: 0. The CDR3 is 16 residues long. Germline CDR1 reads DFQATT; CDR2 reads SNEGSKA (reference sequence). The DNA of the CDR3 is TGCAGTGCTAGAGGGACTAGCGGGAGGGACCAAGAGACCCAGTACTTC. The encoded protein is CSARGTSGRDQETQYF.

This clonotype was counted a few times. V usage is TRBV2 and J usage is TRBJ1-2; a weak D match, TRBD1 (6 bases). With 11 bases removed from V and 3 bases from J, the gap between germline ends came to 16 bases. CDR3 length: 13 residues. Germline-derived CDR1 and CDR2 are SNHLY and FYNNEI. Here the CDR3 reads CAPIRGPDYGYTF. The DNA of the CDR3 is TGTGCCCCCATCAGGGGCCCTGACTATGGCTACACCTTC.

This clonotype was seen many times. The chain has TRBV7-6 and TRBJ1-1, with 10 bases that match TRBD1. The germline CDR1 and CDR2 sequences are SGHVS and FNYEAQ. This CDR3 is built from 15 residues. V lost 5 bases and J lost 11; bases outside the gene matches: 14. This CDR3 is CASSPGQGPALRAFF. The CDR3 region has the DNA TGTGCCAGCAGCCCGGGACAGGGGCCCGCCTTGAGGGCTTTCTTT.

This clonotype has a count of ten or more. J is TRBJ2-2 and V is TRBV4-3; 14 bases are a match to TRBD2. Germline CDR1 is LGHNA and CDR2 is YSLEER. CDR3 size: 16 residues. V lost 3 bases to trimming and J lost 5 bases; unmatched junction nucleotides: 2. The DNA of the CDR3 is TGCGCCAGCAGCCAGGGACTAGCGGGAGTTACCGGGGAGCTGTTTTTT. It specifies CASSQGLAGVTGELFF.

This clonotype was seen a few times. The chain carries TRBV6-4 and TRBJ2-3; no clear D. V shed 3 bases and J shed 1 base, with 8 bases lying between them. Germline loops: CDR1 MRHNA, CDR2 SNTAGT. This CDR3 comprises 14 residues. The CDR3 region is CASSENVGTDTQYF. In DNA, the CDR3 is TGTGCCAGCAGTGAAAACGTCGGCACAGATACGCAGTATTTT.

This clonotype occurred many times. The gene calls are TRBV27 and TRBJ2-2; 7 bases are shared with TRBD1. The CDR3 is made up of 15 amino acids. J gave up 1 base and V 2 bases, and 1 base lay outside the gene matches. Germline CDR1 and CDR2: MNHEY and SMNVEV (reference sequence). In DNA form, the CDR3 reads TGTGCCAGCAGTTTAGACAGGGTGAACACCGGGGAGCTGTTTTTT. Residues: CASSLDRVNTGELFF.

In its sample, this clonotype was seen a few times. V and J are TRBV7-3 and TRBJ2-7, with D perhaps being TRBD1 or TRBD2 (5 bases each). The V end lost 1 base, the J end lost 3 bases, and 13 bases lay between the germline ends. CDR1 is SGHTA and CDR2 is FQGTGA in the germline V gene. This CDR3 is built from 15 residues. The CDR3 loop is CASSLMGERGYEQYF. CDR3 bases: TGTGCCAGCAGCTTAATGGGGGAGAGGGGCTACGAGCAGTACTTC.

This clonotype came up many times. The rearrangement uses TRBV20-1 and TRBJ2-3; TRBD2 matches at 8 bases. Germline trimming cut 5 bases from V and 1 base from J; bases unmatched to any gene: 5. CDR1 is DFQATT and CDR2 is SNEGSKA in the germline V gene (reference sequence). The CDR3 consists of 14 residues. The CDR3 region has the DNA TGCAGTGCTGTCAAGACTAGCGGCACAGATACGCAGTATTTT. Translation gives CSAVKTSGTDTQYF.

This clonotype was recorded at least ten times. The chain employs TRBV5-6 and TRBJ2-1; D perhaps matches TRBD2 (5 bases). CDR1 and CDR2 from the germline V gene are SGHDT and YYEEEE. CDR3 size: 13 residues. The V end was cut by 2 bases, the J end by 3 bases, with 6 bases between. This CDR3 is CASSFGLYNEQFF. The CDR3 nucleotides read TGTGCCAGCAGCTTTGGACTCTACAATGAGCAGTTCTTC.

Many counts were recorded for this clonotype. The chain has TRBV18 and TRBJ2-7; TRBD2 aligns across 7 bases. J gave up 4 bases and V 8 bases, and 14 bases lay outside the gene matches. The CDR3 totals 15 residues. CDR1 is KGHSH, CDR2 LQKENI, per germline. The DNA of the CDR3 is TGTGCCAGCGGCGAACGAGCGGGAAGGGCGTACGAGCAGTACTTC. Its translation: CASGERAGRAYEQYF.

This clonotype was seen repeatedly, ten times or more. This rearrangement joins TRBV5-1 to TRBJ2-1; the D gene is possibly TRBD2 (5 bases). Looked up from germline, CDR1 is SGHRS and CDR2 is YFSETQ. V was pared by 4 bases and J by 7 bases, with 15 bases between. There are 14 residues in the CDR3. For the CDR3, the DNA is TGCGCCAGCAGCAAGGGCCAGCCGGGGAATGAGCAGTTCTTC. Its translation is CASSKGQPGNEQFF.

There are many counts of this clonotype. The genes are TRBV6-1 and TRBJ2-7; 11 bases line up with TRBD1. The germline gives CDR1 MNHNS, CDR2 SASEGT. This CDR3 comprises 14 residues. Trimming took 8 bases from V and 7 from J; bases not matched to a gene: 10. CDR3 residues: CASERTGGVGEQYF. CDR3 in DNA: TGTGCCAGCGAACGGACAGGGGGCGTCGGGGAGCAGTACTTC.

This clonotype appeared many times. The V call is TRBV7-3, the J call TRBJ2-7; unclear D gene. The CDR3 has 14 amino acids. V was cut by 2 bases and J by 2 bases, with 10 bases left in between. The V gene's germline CDR1 is SGHTA and CDR2 FQGTGA. As DNA, the CDR3 is TGTGCCAGCAGCTTACTGTCAGGACCCTACGAGCAGTACTTC. It codes for CASSLLSGPYEQYF.

This clonotype has ten or more counts. This chain connects TRBV11-2 to TRBJ1-2; no clear D gene. The CDR3 is 13 residues long. V gave up 4 bases and J gave up 0 bases, with 6 bases separating them. In germline, CDR1 is SGHAT, CDR2 FQNNGV. As DNA, the CDR3 is TGTGCCAGCAGCTCAGTTACTAACTATGGCTACACCTTC. It codes for CASSSVTNYGYTF.

This clonotype has at least ten counts. The rearrangement joins TRBV28 to TRBJ1-2; TRBD1 matches at 10 bases. The germline V gene has CDR1 MDHEN and CDR2 SYDVKM. V dropped 6 bases and J dropped 6; count of bases not matched to a gene: 7. CDR3 length equals 14 residues. In nucleotides, the CDR3 is TGTGCCAGCAGCGAGGACAGGGGGTTCCATGGCTACACCTTC. Amino acids: CASSEDRGFHGYTF.

This clonotype was seen repeatedly, ten times or more. This rearrangement joins TRBV29-1 to TRBJ2-2, with D unclear. This CDR3 has 12 residues. Germline CDR1 is SQVTM and CDR2 is ANQGSEA. V was cut by 4 bases and J by 4 bases, with 7 bases left in between. CDR3 bases: TGCAGCGTTGGTTGGACCACCGGGGAGCTGTTTTTT. Translation: CSVGWTTGELFF.

This clonotype was detected ten times or more. The chain joins TRBV10-3 to TRBJ2-2; D could derive from TRBD1 or TRBD2 (5 bases each). Germline V gene sequence: CDR1 ENHRY, CDR2 SYGVKD. V dropped 6 bases and J dropped 2 bases, with 10 bases sitting between them. The CDR3 contains 14 residues. The CDR3 loop is CAIRGDGNTGELFF. The CDR3 nucleotides read TGTGCCATCAGGGGGGACGGAAACACCGGGGAGCTGTTTTTT.

This clonotype was detected many times. The chain recombines TRBV7-2 with TRBJ2-3; 9 bases line up with TRBD2. The CDR3 runs 17 residues. V gave up 0 bases and J gave up 6 bases; unmatched junction bases: 10. Germline V gives CDR1 SGHTA, CDR2 FQGNSA. The DNA of the CDR3 is TGTGCCAGCAGCTTAGCTCCCCGCACAACTAGCGGGGATACGCAGTATTTT. The encoded protein is CASSLAPRTTSGDTQYF.

This clonotype has a count of ten or more. Compared with germline, one end of the junction differs, possibly owing to a read error. The chain recombines TRBV7-6 with TRBJ2-7; 11 nucleotides agree with TRBD2. CDR3 length: 13 residues. Germline CDR1 reads SGHVS; CDR2 reads FNYEAQ. The CDR3 reads CASRLAGGYEQYF. In DNA, the CDR3 is TGTGCCAGCAGGTTAGCGGGAGGGTACGAGCAGTACTTC.

Many counts were recorded for this clonotype. The V gene is TRBV7-2, the J gene TRBJ2-7; possible D gene TRBD2, 5 bases. V lost 3 bases and J lost 6, with 12 bases in between. Germline-derived CDR1 and CDR2 are SGHTA and FQGNSA. This CDR3 contains 13 residues. The CDR3 bases are TGTGCCAGCAGCTTCGGAGGCCTCTTCGAGCAGTACTTC. This codes for CASSFGGLFEQYF.

This clonotype was detected ten times or more. The chain combines TRBV27 with TRBJ2-7; 7 bases map to TRBD2. This CDR3 has 15 amino acids. CDR1 and CDR2 from the germline V gene are MNHEY and SMNVEV (reference sequence). V lost 6 bases, J lost 4 bases, and 12 bases stayed unmatched. CDR3 amino acids: CASSLREAGWYEQYF. The DNA of the CDR3 is TGTGCCAGCAGCCTCAGGGAAGCGGGATGGTACGAGCAGTACTTC.

This clonotype was detected many times. The gene calls are TRBV27 and TRBJ2-5; TRBD1 agrees at 11 bases. V lost 1 base and J lost 5; bases outside the gene matches: 9. Germline lookup yields CDR1 MNHEY and CDR2 SMNVEV (reference sequence). This CDR3 has 17 residues. The CDR3 loop reads CASSLFSGTGGRETQYF. The CDR3 nucleotides read TGTGCCAGCAGTTTATTCTCCGGGACAGGGGGTCGGGAGACCCAGTACTTC.

The sample holds many counts of this clonotype. The chain couples TRBV2 to TRBJ2-7, with D possibly being TRBD1 (5 bases). V was trimmed by 5 bases and J by 4 bases, leaving 9 bases between them. The CDR3 runs 12 residues. Germline CDR1 and CDR2: SNHLY and FYNNEI. CDR3 sequence: CASSWGTYEQYF. In nucleotides, the CDR3 is TGTGCCAGCAGTTGGGGCACTTACGAGCAGTACTTC. The entire variable domain, with the rest obtained from reference TRBV2 and TRBJ2-7, is as follows: EPEVTQTPSHQVTQMGQEVILRCVPISNHLYFYWYRQILGQKVEFLVSFYNNEISEKSEIFDDQFSVERPDGSNFTLKIRSTKLEDSAMYFCASSWGTYEQYFGPGTRLTVT.

This clonotype occurred many times. V usage is TRBV7-9 and J usage is TRBJ2-4; D remains ambiguous. Germline V gives CDR1 SEHNR, CDR2 FQNEAQ (reference sequence). Deletions cut 1 base from V and 0 bases from J, with 4 bases between. The CDR3 contains 14 residues. In nucleotides, the CDR3 is TGTGCCAGCAGCTTAGGATTAGCCAAAAACATTCAGTACTTC. As protein: CASSLGLAKNIQYF.